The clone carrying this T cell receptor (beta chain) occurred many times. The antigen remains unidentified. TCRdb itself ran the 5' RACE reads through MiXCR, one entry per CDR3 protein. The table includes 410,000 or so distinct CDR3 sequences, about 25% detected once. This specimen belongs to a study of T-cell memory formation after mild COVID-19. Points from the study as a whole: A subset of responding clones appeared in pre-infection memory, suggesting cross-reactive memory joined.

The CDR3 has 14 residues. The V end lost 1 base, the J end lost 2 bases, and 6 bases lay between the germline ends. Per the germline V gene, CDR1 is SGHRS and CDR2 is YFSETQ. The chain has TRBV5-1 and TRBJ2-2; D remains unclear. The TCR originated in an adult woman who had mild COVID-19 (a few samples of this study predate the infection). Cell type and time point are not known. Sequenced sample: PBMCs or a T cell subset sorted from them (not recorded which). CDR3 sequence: CASSLSGNTGELFF. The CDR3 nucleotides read TGCGCCAGCAGCTTGTCGGGTAACACCGGGGAGCTGTTTTTT. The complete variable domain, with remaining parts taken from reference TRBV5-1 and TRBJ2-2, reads KAGVTQTPRYLIKTRGQQVTLSCSPISGHRSVSWYQQTPGQGLQFLFEYFSETQRNKGNFPGRFSGRQFSNSRSEMNVSTLELGDSALYLCASSLSGNTGELFFGEGSRLTVL.